This T cell receptor (beta chain) was obtained from a study of T cells in Graves' hyperthyroidism and ophthalmopathy. General study points: Before onset, ophthalmopathy was predicted by the model a median approximately 6.5 months earlier. Blood also carried most thyroid clonotypes expanded above 0.001.

This clonotype occurred a few times. The antigen is undetermined. V shed 8 bases and J 5 bases; nucleotides not matched to a gene: 8. CDR3 length: 15 residues. Ophthalmopathy cases scored 3 or more on the Clinical Activity Score and 4 or more on NOSPECS grade, with duration below 3 months. Out of around 10 ml of fresh peripheral blood came the PBMCs. Using RNA transcripts as the source, TCR beta CDR3 regions were amplified. Researchers ran a first-round RT-PCR on the TCR CDR3 using the HTBI primer set. TCRdb independently ran MiXCR on the multiplex PCR reads; one entry per CDR3 protein. The sample has 500,000 to 600,000 distinct CDR3 sequences; roughly 21% are singletons.

Source material: blood. The source of this sequence is a man aged 40-55 years with Graves' ophthalmopathy. The chain couples TRBV12-3 or TRBV12-4 to TRBJ2-1; the match to TRBD2 covers 11 bases. CDR3 nucleotides: TGTGCCAGCGTTAACCGGGGACTAGCGGACAATGAGCAGTTCTTC. Its translation is CASVNRGLADNEQFF.